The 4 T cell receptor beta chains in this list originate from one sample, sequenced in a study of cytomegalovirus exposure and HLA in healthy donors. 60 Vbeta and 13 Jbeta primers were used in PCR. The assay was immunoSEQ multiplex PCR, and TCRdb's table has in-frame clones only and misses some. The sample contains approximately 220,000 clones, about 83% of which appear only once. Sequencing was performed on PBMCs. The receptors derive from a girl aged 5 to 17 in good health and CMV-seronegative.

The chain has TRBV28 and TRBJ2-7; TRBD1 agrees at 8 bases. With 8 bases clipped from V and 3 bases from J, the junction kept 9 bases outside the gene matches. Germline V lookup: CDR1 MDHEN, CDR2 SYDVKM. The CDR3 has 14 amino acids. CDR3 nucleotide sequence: TGTGCCAGCGGCGAGGGCAGGGGGCTCTACGAGCAGTACTTC. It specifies CASGEGRGLYEQYF.

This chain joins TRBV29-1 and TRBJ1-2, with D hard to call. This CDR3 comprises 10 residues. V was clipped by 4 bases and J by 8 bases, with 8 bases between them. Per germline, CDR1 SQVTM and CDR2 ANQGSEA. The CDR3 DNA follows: TGCAGCGTTGGATACGAGGGCTACACCTTC. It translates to CSVGYEGYTF.

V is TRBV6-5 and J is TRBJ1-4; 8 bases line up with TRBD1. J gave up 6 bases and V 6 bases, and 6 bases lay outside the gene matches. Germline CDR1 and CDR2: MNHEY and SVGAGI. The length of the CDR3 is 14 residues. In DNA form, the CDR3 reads TGTGCCAGCAGCCCCGGACAGGGATATGAAAAACTGTTTTTT. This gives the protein CASSPGQGYEKLFF.

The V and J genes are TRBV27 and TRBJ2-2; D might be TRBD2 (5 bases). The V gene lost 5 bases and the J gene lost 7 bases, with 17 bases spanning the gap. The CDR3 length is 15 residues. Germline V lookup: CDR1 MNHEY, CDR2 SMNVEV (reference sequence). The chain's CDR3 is CASSLQIDGNGELFF. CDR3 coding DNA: TGTGCCAGCAGTCTACAGATCGACGGGAACGGGGAGCTGTTTTTT.